This TCR beta chain comes out of a study of cytomegalovirus exposure and HLA in healthy donors. Study-wide background: Earlier findings included roughly 100 million unique TCR beta sequences obtained from about 170 million T cells. Study-wide points: The investigators catalogued 164 TCR beta chains as cytomegalovirus-associated. A previous analysis found most TCR beta V segments productive roughly 90% or roughly 30% of the time.

The germline gives CDR1 SNHLY, CDR2 FYNNEI. Deletions cut 3 bases from V and 8 bases from J, with 14 bases between. The CDR3 runs 14 residues. Use of 60 Vbeta and 13 Jbeta primers characterized the PCR. Measured with immunoSEQ multiplex PCR; TCRdb has only the in-frame clones, and not every one. Of 85,000 to 120,000 clones listed, more than 70% are singletons. Comment on this clone: As yet, its antigen is unknown.

The sequence was obtained from a male donor in good health and CMV-seropositive. Sequencing used PBMCs. The chain joins TRBV2 to TRBJ2-4; D gene uncertain. DNA of the CDR3: TGTGCCAGCAGTGATCGGCCTCAGGTAGACATTCAGTACTTC. Its protein is CASSDRPQVDIQYF.